This entry lists 6 T cell receptor beta chains sequenced from one sample in a study of blood T cell repertoires in COVID-19 (dated by TCRdb to about 2020). The library was built by means of the immunoSEQ multiplex PCR assay. TCRdb obtained this table from immuneACCESS and retained in-frame rearrangements with V and J assigned. These tables miss some clones; where compared with another copy, unresolved V genes account for less than half of the shortfall, and the remainder is unexplained. The table for this sample lists under 350,000 clones; around 89% of them were counted only once. The ten largest make up roughly 5.1% of the sample. The sample taken for sequencing was peripheral blood. The receptors come from a man aged 35-49 years with acute or convalescent COVID-19.

The J gene is TRBJ2-3, the V gene TRBV19; the D gene is possibly TRBD2 (6 bases). This CDR3 has 16 residues. V lost 8 bases and J 6 bases, leaving 24 bases between the germline ends. From germline, CDR1 is LNHDA and CDR2 SQIVND (reference sequence). Here the CDR3 reads CASHPLNGGPADTQYF. Here the CDR3 DNA reads TGTGCCAGTCATCCCTTGAACGGGGGACCAGCGGATACGCAGTATTTT.

The rearrangement uses TRBV3-1 (or the pseudogene TRBV3-2) and TRBJ1-2, with 7 nucleotides matching TRBD1. Per the germline V gene, CDR1 is LGHDT and CDR2 is YNNKEL (reference sequence). V was clipped by 3 bases and J by 7 bases; unmatched bases: 8. The CDR3 has 14 residues. The CDR3 region has the DNA TGTGCCAGCAGCCAGCGGAGGGGGCTTGGTGGCTACACCTTC. It translates to CASSQRRGLGGYTF.

For this clone: This sample also contains other DNA sequences that code for the same CDR3. The CDR3 coding sequence is TGTGCCAGCAGTTACGGAGGAAATAATTCACCCCTCCACTTT. Translated: CASSYGGNNSPLHF. The V call is TRBV6-5, the J call TRBJ1-6; D unresolved. V was shortened by 2 bases and J by 5 bases, with 7 bases between the two germline ends. The CDR3 has 14 residues. Germline V CDR1 and CDR2: MNHEY, SVGAGI.

This sequence joins TRBV19 and TRBJ1-1; D is unclear. This CDR3 has 16 amino acids. The germline V and J ends were trimmed by 8 bases and 1 base, with 20 bases remaining between them. Germline assignment: CDR1 LNHDA and CDR2 SQIVND (reference sequence). The CDR3 loop is CASVQSPATPNTEAFF. Written as DNA, the CDR3 is TGTGCCAGTGTTCAATCCCCCGCTACCCCGAACACTGAAGCTTTCTTT.

V is TRBV5-5 and J is TRBJ2-3; tentatively, D is TRBD2 (5 bases). The CDR3 runs 14 residues. From germline, CDR1 is SGHKS and CDR2 YYEKEE (reference sequence). V was pared by 4 bases and J by 0 bases, with 9 bases between. For the CDR3, the DNA is TGTGCCAGCAGCCCTAGGACTAGCACAGATACGCAGTATTTT. It is translated as CASSPRTSTDTQYF.

This chain uses TRBV11-3 with TRBJ1-1; D is ambiguous. The CDR3 length is 13 residues. V was shortened by 1 base and J by 5 bases, with 8 bases between the two germline ends. CDR1 and CDR2 (germline): SGHNT, YENEEA. CDR3 loop: CASSLGRWTEAFF. CDR3 DNA: TGTGCCAGCAGCTTAGGCCGGTGGACTGAAGCTTTCTTT.